This is a list of T cell receptor beta chains from one sample in a study of T cell responses to AZD1222 COVID-19 vaccine. This table comes from immunoSEQ multiplex PCR, and its TCRdb copy is limited to in-frame clones, with some not included. The sample lists about 150,000 clones; approximately 90% were seen once. The specimen comprised peripheral blood, sampled 28 days after the second AZD1222 dose. The receptor set was obtained from an adult who received the AZD1222 COVID-19 vaccine. Each CDR3 is given with its conserved first and last residue. D genes are given only for firm matches. Clone size is given for some rows only: seen once, a few or many times, or a class if the clone is expanded.

clone size	D gene	V gene	CDR3 length	J gene	CDR3 DNA	CDR3 protein
NA	NA	TRBV7-2	18	TRBJ2-7	TGTGCCAGCAGCTTAAAAGGCCCAGGGGCTGGGGCCTCTTACGAGCAGTACTTC	CASSLKGPGAGASYEQYF
NA	NA	TRBV6-1	17	TRBJ1-1	TGTGCCAGCAGTGAAAATAGGGGATGGTCCTGGGGAACTGAAGCTTTCTTT	CASSENRGWSWGTEAFF
NA	TRBD2	TRBV6-5	14	TRBJ2-7	TGTGCCAGCACCGTGAAGCGGGGCTCCTACGAGCAGTACTTC	CASTVKRGSYEQYF
NA	TRBD1	TRBV27	17	TRBJ1-1	TGTGCCAGCAGCCGCCCGGGACAGGGGGCCGGGAACACTGAAGCTTTCTTT	CASSRPGQGAGNTEAFF
once	NA	TRBV28	15	TRBJ2-1	TGTGCCAGCACTTCACCGGGGCTAAACTACAATGAGCAGTTCTTC	CASTSPGLNYNEQFF
NA	NA	TRBV19	14	TRBJ1-1	TGTGCCAGTAGTGTAACAGGGACTAACACTGAAGCTTTCTTT	CASSVTGTNTEAFF
NA	TRBD1	TRBV19	15	TRBJ1-6	TGTGCCAGTACCCAAACAGGGGTCGGTAATTCACCCCTCCACTTT	CASTQTGVGNSPLHF
NA	NA	TRBV27	14	TRBJ2-7	TGTGCCAGCGGTCACAGGCCGCAGTCCTACGAGCAGTACTTC	CASGHRPQSYEQYF
NA	TRBD1	TRBV6-6	14	TRBJ2-7	TGTGCCAGCAGTTCGACAGGGGGCAATTGGGAGCAGTACTTC	CASSSTGGNWEQYF
NA	NA	TRBV19	16	TRBJ1-4	TGTGCCAGTAGTATAGAGGGTGGAGTGATTAATGAAAAACTGTTTTTT	CASSIEGGVINEKLFF
NA	NA	TRBV30	14	TRBJ1-1	TGTGCCTGGAGTGTACAAGGTGCGAACACTGAAGCTTTCTTT	CAWSVQGANTEAFF
NA	NA	TRBV28	12	TRBJ2-1	TGTGCCAGCAGTTTAACTGGTAATGAGCAGTTCTTC	CASSLTGNEQFF
NA	NA	TRBV19	17	TRBJ2-1	TGTGCCAGTAGAGACCCCTCCGGAGGGGGCGCGTACAATGAGCAGTTCTTC	CASRDPSGGGAYNEQFF
once	NA	TRBV6-5	12	TRBJ1-1	TGTGCCAGCAGCCAGGGATCCACTGAAGCTTTCTTT	CASSQGSTEAFF
NA	NA	TRBV10-3	14	TRBJ2-2	TGTGCCATCAGTGTTGCGGAGGGTACCGGGGAGCTGTTTTTT	CAISVAEGTGELFF
NA	TRBD2	TRBV7-8	15	TRBJ2-7	TGTGCCAGCAGCTTAAGGGAGGGGTGGTCCTACGAGCAGTACTTC	CASSLREGWSYEQYF
NA	TRBD1	TRBV19	15	TRBJ1-2	TGTGCCAGTAGTATAGCGACAGGGGTCGACTATGGCTACACCTTC	CASSIATGVDYGYTF
few	NA	TRBV30	15	TRBJ1-3	TGTGCCTGGACCCGAGGGGGAGGGACTGGAAACACCATATATTTT	CAWTRGGGTGNTIYF
few	TRBD1	TRBV15	17	TRBJ1-5	TGTGCCACCAGCAGAGAGGACAGGGGGCAGGGCAATCAGCCCCAGCATTTT	CATSREDRGQGNQPQHF
NA	TRBD1	TRBV7-2	11	TRBJ1-1	TGTGCCAGCAGCTTGACAGGGTTAGCTTTCTTT	CASSLTGLAFF
NA	NA	TRBV27	14	TRBJ1-2	TGTGCCAGCAGTTCAACGGGCATCCTCTATGGCTACACCTTC	CASSSTGILYGYTF
NA	NA	TRBV11-1	15	TRBJ2-5	TGTGCCAGCAGCTTAGCGCTAACAGCCCAAGAGACCCAGTACTTC	CASSLALTAQETQYF
NA	NA	TRBV7-8	17	TRBJ2-6	TGTGCCAGCAGCCAGACCGGTAGCACGTCTGGGGCCAACGTCCTGACTTTC	CASSQTGSTSGANVLTF
once	TRBD1	TRBV5-5	15	TRBJ1-4	TGTGCCAGCAGCTCCCAGGGACAGTATAATGAAAAACTGTTTTTT	CASSSQGQYNEKLFF
NA	NA	TRBV2	15	TRBJ2-2	TGTGCCAGCAAGGGGGGGCTAGGGATCACCGGGGAGCTGTTTTTT	CASKGGLGITGELFF
NA	TRBD1	TRBV19	14	TRBJ1-5	TGTGCCAGTAGTACGCGACAGGGGTTAGGGCCCCAGCATTTT	CASSTRQGLGPQHF
NA	NA	TRBV14	11	TRBJ2-7	TGTGCCAGCAGCCAAGGGTACGAGCAGTACTTC	CASSQGYEQYF
NA	TRBD1	TRBV7-9	15	TRBJ1-2	TGTGCCAGCCGTCAAGTCGGGACAGGGGGTTCTGGCTACACCTTC	CASRQVGTGGSGYTF
NA	NA	TRBV7-9	17	TRBJ1-1	TGTGCCAGCAGCCCCTCGGGGGACCTACTTGGGCAGACTGAAGCTTTCTTT	CASSPSGDLLGQTEAFF
NA	TRBD1	TRBV10-1	14	TRBJ1-1	TGCGCCAGCAGTGAGTCGGCAGGGGGCACTGAAGCTTTCTTT	CASSESAGGTEAFF
once	NA	TRBV5-1	13	TRBJ1-4	TGCGCCAGCAGATCCGGAAGCAATGAAAAACTGTTTTTT	CASRSGSNEKLFF
NA	NA	TRBV2	16	TRBJ1-1	TGTGCCAGCAGTGAAGAATTTGCAGGGATGAACACTGAAGCTTTCTTT	CASSEEFAGMNTEAFF
once	NA	TRBV30	14	TRBJ1-2	TGTGCCTGGAGTCTCAATACACCGAACTATGGCTACACCTTC	CAWSLNTPNYGYTF
NA	NA	TRBV2	14	TRBJ2-7	TGTGCCAGCAGTGAGTTGACAGTGAGCTACGAGCAGTACTTC	CASSELTVSYEQYF
NA	NA	TRBV6-5	15	TRBJ1-6	TGTGCCAGCAGTACGTACGACGGCGGGTCTTCACCCCTCCACTTT	CASSTYDGGSSPLHF
NA	TRBD2	TRBV7-9	16	TRBJ2-1	TGTGCCAGCAGCTTACCGACTAGCGGGAGGGCCGGTGAGCAGTTCTTC	CASSLPTSGRAGEQFF
NA	NA	TRBV25-1	14	TRBJ1-2	TGTGCCAGCAGTGAATATGAGTTAAACTATGGCTACACCTTC	CASSEYELNYGYTF
once	NA	TRBV25-1	13	TRBJ1-2	TGTGCCAGCCAACACGGGAATTTGTATGGCTACACCTTC	CASQHGNLYGYTF
once	NA	TRBV9	13	TRBJ1-6	TGTGCCAGCAGCGTAGCATCTCCCTCACCCCTCCACTTT	CASSVASPSPLHF
NA	TRBD2	TRBV11-2	15	TRBJ2-2	TGTGCCAGCAGGTTGGGACTAGCGGACACCGGGGAGCTGTTTTTT	CASRLGLADTGELFF
NA	TRBD1	TRBV5-1	14	TRBJ1-1	TGCGCCAGCAGCTTGGAGGGACAGGGGACTGAAGCTTTCTTT	CASSLEGQGTEAFF
NA	NA	TRBV7-9	15	TRBJ1-2	TGTGCCAGCAGCTTGTATGGGGGGCAAGGCTATGGCTACACCTTC	CASSLYGGQGYGYTF
NA	TRBD2	TRBV16	15	TRBJ2-7	TGTGCCAGCAGCCAAGTAGCGGGAGGATCTTACGAGCAGTACTTC	CASSQVAGGSYEQYF
NA	TRBD1	TRBV5-1	14	TRBJ2-7	TGCGCCAGCAGCTTGCGACAGGGGAACTACGAGCAGTACTTC	CASSLRQGNYEQYF
NA	NA	TRBV6-5	16	TRBJ2-2	TGTGCCAGCAGTTACATTGCCCGATATCTAAACGGGGAGCTGTTTTTT	CASSYIARYLNGELFF
once	TRBD1	TRBV7-7	16	TRBJ2-1	TGTGCCAGCAGCACGGGACAGGGGACGTTTGCGAATGAGCAGTTCTTC	CASSTGQGTFANEQFF
NA	TRBD1	TRBV5-1	15	TRBJ2-2	TGCGCCAGCACCAGGGGACAGGGGGCCCCCGGGGAGCTGTTTTTT	CASTRGQGAPGELFF
NA	NA	TRBV5-1	14	TRBJ2-7	TGCGCCAGCAGCTTCAACAGGGACTCCTACGAGCAGTACTTC	CASSFNRDSYEQYF
NA	NA	TRBV27	13	TRBJ2-2	TGTGCCAGCAGTTTCCTGAACACCGGGGAGCTGTTTTTT	CASSFLNTGELFF
NA	NA	TRBV14	15	TRBJ1-6	TGTGCCAGCAGCCTAGGGGGTAGGGGGAATTCACCCCTCCACTTT	CASSLGGRGNSPLHF